The subject of this entry is one T cell receptor beta chain. The table came from immunoSEQ multiplex PCR; TCRdb's copy has only in-frame clones and leaves some out. This sample has 50,000 to 80,000 clones, with 80% to 90% found just once. Per germline, CDR1 SEHNR and CDR2 FQNEAQ (reference sequence). CDR3 length equals 16 residues. V lost 3 bases to trimming and J lost 0 bases, with 12 bases between them. The record originates from a study of OX40 agonist ivuxolimab in advanced cancers. The chain combines TRBV7-9 with TRBJ1-3; D unclear. Specimen: CD4+ or CD8+ T cells sorted from blood, collected in a trial of the OX40 agonist ivuxolimab. The receptor comes from an adult with an advanced solid tumor such as melanoma, head and neck, liver or kidney cancer. The CDR3 sequence: CASSFRPAGSGNTIYF. CDR3 coding DNA: TGTGCCAGCAGCTTCCGCCCTGCAGGCTCTGGAAACACCATATATTTT.